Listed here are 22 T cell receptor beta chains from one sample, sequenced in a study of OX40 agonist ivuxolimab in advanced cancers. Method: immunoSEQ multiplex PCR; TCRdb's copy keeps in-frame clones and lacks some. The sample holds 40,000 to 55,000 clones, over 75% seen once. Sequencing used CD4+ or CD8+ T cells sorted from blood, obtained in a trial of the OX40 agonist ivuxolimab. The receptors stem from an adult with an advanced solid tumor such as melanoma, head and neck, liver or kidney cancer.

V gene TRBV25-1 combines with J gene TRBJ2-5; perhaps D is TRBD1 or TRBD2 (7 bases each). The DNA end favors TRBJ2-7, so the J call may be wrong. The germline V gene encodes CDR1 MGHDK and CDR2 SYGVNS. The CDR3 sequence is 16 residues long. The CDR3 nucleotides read TGTGCCAGCAATTCGGGTCAGAGGGGGCGCGGGGGCGAGCAGTACTTC. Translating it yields CASNSGQRGRGGEQYF.

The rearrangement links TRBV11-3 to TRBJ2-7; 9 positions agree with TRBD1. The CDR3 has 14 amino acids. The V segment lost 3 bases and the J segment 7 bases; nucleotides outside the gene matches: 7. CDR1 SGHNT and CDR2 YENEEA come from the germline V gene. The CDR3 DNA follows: TGTGCCAGCAGCTTGGGGACAGGGCTGCGGGAGCAGTACTTC. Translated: CASSLGTGLREQYF.

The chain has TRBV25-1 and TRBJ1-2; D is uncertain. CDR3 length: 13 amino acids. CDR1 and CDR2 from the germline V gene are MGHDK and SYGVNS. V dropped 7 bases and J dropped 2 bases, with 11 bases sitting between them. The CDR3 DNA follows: TGTGCCAGCAATGCGGGAGCCAACTATGGCTACACCTTC. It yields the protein CASNAGANYGYTF.

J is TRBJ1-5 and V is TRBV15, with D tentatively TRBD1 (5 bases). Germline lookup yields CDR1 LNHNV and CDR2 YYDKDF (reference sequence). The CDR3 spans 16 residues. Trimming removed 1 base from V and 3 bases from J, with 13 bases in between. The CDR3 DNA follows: TGTGCCACCAGCAGAGGGGAGGGGCACAACAATCAGCCCCAGCATTTT. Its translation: CATSRGEGHNNQPQHF.

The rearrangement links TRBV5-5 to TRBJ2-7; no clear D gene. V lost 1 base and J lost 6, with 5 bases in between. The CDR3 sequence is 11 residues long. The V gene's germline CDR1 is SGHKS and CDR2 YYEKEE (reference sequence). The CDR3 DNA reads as TGTGCCAGCAGCTTGCTTGCCGAGCAGTACTTC. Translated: CASSLLAEQYF.

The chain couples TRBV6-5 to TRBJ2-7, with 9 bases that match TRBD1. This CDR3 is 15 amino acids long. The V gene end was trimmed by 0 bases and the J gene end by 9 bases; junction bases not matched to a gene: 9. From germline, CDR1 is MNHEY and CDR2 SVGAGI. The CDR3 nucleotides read TGTGCCAGCAGTTACTCCCCGGGACAGGGCAGGGTGCAGTACTTC. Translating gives CASSYSPGQGRVQYF.

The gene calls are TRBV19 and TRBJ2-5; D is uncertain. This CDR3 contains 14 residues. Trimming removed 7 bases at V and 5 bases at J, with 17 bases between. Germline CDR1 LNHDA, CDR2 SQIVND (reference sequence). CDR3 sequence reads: CASKKFGVGETQYF. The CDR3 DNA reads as TGTGCCAGTAAGAAGTTTGGGGTCGGGGAGACCCAGTACTTC.

CDR3 DNA sequence: TGCGCCAGCAGCTTGGATGGGATTTACACCGGGGAGCTGTTTTTT. Translation: CASSLDGIYTGELFF. The chain joins TRBV5-1 to TRBJ2-2; D is unresolved. This CDR3 has 15 amino acids. Trimming took off 0 bases at V and 3 bases at J, with 9 bases between the two ends. The germline V gene has CDR1 SGHRS and CDR2 YFSETQ.

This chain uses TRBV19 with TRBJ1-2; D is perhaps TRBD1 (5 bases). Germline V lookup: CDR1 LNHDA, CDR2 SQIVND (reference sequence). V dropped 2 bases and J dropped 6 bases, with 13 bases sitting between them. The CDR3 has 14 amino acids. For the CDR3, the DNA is TGTGCCAGTAGTATATTGGGGGTCGGCAATGGCTACACCTTC. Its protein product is CASSILGVGNGYTF.

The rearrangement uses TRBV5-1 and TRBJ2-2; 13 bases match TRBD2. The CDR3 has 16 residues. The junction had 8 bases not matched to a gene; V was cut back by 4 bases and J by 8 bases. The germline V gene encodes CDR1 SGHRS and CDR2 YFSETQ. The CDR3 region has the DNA TGCGCCAGCAGCCTGGGACTAGCGGGGCCTAAGGGGGAGCTGTTTTTT. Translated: CASSLGLAGPKGELFF.

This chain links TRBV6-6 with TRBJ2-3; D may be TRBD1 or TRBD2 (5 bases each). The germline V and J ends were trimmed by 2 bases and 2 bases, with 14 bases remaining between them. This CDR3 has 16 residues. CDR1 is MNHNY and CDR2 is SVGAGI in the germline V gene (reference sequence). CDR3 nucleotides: TGTGCCAGCAGTTACCCGTCAGGGACCCCCACAGATACGCAGTATTTT. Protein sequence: CASSYPSGTPTDTQYF.

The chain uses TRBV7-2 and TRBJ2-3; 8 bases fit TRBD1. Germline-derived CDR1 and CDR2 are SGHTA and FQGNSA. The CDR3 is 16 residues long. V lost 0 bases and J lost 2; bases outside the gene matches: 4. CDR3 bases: TGTGCCAGCAGCTTAGCGGCAGGGGGCTCCACAGATACGCAGTATTTT. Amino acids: CASSLAAGGSTDTQYF.

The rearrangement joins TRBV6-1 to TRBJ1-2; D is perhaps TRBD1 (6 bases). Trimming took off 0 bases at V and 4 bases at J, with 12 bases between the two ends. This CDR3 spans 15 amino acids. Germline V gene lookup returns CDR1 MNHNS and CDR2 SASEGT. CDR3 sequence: CASSEAAGAFYGYTF. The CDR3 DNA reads TGTGCCAGCAGTGAAGCGGCAGGGGCGTTCTATGGCTACACCTTC.

Here the CDR3 reads CASSLFGTGSGEQYF. The CDR3 DNA is TGTGCCAGCAGTTTATTCGGGACAGGGTCGGGGGAGCAGTACTTC. The chain employs TRBV27 and TRBJ2-7; 9 positions match TRBD1. V was pared by 1 base and J by 7 bases, with 8 bases of the junction left unmatched. The CDR3 sequence is 15 residues long. CDR1 and CDR2 from the germline V gene are MNHEY and SMNVEV (reference sequence).

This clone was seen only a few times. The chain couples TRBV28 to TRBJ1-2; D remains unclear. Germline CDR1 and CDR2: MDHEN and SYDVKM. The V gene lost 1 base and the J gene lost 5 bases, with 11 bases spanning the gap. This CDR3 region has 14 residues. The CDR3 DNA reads TGTGCCAGCAGTTTATCGGATCTGGGTTATGGCTACACCTTC. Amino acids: CASSLSDLGYGYTF.

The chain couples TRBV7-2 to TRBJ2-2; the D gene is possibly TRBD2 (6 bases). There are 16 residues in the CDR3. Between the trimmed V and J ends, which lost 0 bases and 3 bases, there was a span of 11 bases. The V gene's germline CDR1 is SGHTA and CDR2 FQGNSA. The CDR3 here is CASSLAPGVYTGELFF. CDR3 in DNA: TGTGCCAGCAGCTTAGCTCCGGGGGTGTACACCGGGGAGCTGTTTTTT. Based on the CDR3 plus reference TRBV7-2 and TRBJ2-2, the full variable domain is GAGVSQSPSNKVTEKGKDVELRCDPISGHTALYWYRQSLGQGLEFLIYFQGNSAPDKSGLPSDRFSAERTGGSVSTLTIQRTQQEDSAVYLCASSLAPGVYTGELFFGEGSRLTVL.

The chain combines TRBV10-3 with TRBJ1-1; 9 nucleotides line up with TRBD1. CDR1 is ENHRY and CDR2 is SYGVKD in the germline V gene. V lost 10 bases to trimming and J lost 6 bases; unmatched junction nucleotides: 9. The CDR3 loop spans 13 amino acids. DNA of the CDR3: TGTGCCACCCGGGACAGGGAGGTCGCTGAAGCTTTCTTT. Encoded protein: CATRDREVAEAFF.

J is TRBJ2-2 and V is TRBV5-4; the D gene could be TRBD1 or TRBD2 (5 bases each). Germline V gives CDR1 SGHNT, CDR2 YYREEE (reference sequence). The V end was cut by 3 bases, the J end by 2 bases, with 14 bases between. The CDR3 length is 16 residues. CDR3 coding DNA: TGTGCCAGCAGCTCGTCTGCAGGGACCAACACCGGGGAGCTGTTTTTT. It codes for CASSSSAGTNTGELFF.

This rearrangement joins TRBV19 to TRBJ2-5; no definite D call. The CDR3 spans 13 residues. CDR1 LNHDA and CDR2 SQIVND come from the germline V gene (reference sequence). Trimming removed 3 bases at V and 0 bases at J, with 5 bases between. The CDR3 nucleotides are TGTGCCAGTAGTATCGTATACCAAGAGACCCAGTACTTC. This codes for CASSIVYQETQYF.

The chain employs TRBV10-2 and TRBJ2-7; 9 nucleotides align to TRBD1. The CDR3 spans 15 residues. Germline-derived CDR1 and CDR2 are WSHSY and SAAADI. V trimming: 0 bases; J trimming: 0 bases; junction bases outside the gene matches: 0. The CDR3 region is CASSESTGGSYEQYF. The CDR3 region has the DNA TGCGCCAGCAGTGAGTCGACAGGGGGCTCCTACGAGCAGTACTTC.

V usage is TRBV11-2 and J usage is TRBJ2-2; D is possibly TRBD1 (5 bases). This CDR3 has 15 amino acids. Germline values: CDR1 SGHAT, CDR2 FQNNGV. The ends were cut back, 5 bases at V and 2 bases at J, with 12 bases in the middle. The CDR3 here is CASSLRVFNTGELFF. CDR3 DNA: TGTGCCAGCAGCCTCAGGGTTTTCAACACCGGGGAGCTGTTTTTT.

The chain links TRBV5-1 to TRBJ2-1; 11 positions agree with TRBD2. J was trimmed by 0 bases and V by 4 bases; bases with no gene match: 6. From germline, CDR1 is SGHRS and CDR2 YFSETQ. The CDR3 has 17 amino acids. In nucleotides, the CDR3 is TGCGCCAGCAGCCCCGGGACTAGCGGAGACTCCTACAATGAGCAGTTCTTC. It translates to CASSPGTSGDSYNEQFF.